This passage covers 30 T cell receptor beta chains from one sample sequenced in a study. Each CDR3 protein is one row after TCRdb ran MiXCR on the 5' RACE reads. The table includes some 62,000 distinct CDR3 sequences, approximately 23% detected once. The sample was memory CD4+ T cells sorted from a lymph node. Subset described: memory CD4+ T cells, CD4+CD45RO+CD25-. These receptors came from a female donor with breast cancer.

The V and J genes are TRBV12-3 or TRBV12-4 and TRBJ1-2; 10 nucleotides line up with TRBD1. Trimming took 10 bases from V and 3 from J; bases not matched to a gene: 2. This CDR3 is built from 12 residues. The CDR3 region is CATGTGDYGYTF. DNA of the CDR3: TGTGCCACCGGGACAGGGGACTATGGCTACACCTTC.

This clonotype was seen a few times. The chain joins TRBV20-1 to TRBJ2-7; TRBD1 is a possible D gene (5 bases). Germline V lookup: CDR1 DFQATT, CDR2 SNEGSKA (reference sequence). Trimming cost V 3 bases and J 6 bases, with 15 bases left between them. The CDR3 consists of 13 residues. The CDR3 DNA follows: TGCAGTGCTAGTCGACAGTGGGGCGGCGAGCAGTACTTC. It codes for CSASRQWGGEQYF.

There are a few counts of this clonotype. The CDR3 DNA follows: TGTGCCAGCAGCGGACTAGAGTTTTACGAGCAGTACTTC. It encodes CASSGLEFYEQYF. J is TRBJ2-7 and V is TRBV5-5; TRBD2 aligns across 7 bases. Germline V gives CDR1 SGHKS, CDR2 YYEKEE (reference sequence). V lost 4 bases, J lost 4 bases, and 5 bases stayed unmatched. The CDR3 loop spans 13 amino acids. Drawing the rest from reference TRBV5-5 and TRBJ2-7, the complete variable domain is DAGVTQSPTHLIKTRGQQVTLRCSPISGHKSVSWYQQVLGQGPQFIFQYYEKEERGRGNFPDRFSARQFPNYSSELNVNALLLGDSALYLCASSGLEFYEQYFGPGTRLTVT.

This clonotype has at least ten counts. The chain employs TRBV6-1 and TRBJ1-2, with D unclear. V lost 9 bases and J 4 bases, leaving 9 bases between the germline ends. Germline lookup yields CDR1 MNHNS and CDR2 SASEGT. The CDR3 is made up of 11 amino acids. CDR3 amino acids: CASNSLYGYTF. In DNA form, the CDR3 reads TGTGCCAGTAACAGTCTCTATGGCTACACCTTC.

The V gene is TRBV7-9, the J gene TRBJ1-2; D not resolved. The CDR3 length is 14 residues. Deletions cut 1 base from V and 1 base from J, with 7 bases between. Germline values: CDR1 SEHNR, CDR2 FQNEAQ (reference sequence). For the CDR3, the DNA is TGTGCCAGCAGCTTAGGAGGGATTAACTATGGCTACACCTTC. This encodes CASSLGGINYGYTF.

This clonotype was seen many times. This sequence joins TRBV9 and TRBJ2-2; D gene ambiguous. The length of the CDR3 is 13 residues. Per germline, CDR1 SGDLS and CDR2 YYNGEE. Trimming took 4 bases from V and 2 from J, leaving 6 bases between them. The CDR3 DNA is TGTGCCAGCAGCCCCCGCAACACCGGGGAGCTGTTTTTT. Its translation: CASSPRNTGELFF. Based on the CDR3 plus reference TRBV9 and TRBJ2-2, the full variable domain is DSGVTQTPKHLITATGQRVTLRCSPRSGDLSVYWYQQSLDQGLQFLIQYYNGEERAKGNILERFSAQQFPDLHSELNLSSLELGDSALYFCASSPRNTGELFFGEGSRLTVL.

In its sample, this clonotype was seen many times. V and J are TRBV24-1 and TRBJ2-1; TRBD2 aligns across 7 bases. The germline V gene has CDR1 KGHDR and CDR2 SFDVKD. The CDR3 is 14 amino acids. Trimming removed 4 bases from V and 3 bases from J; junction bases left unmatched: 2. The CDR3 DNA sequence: TGTGCCACCAGTGAGAGCGGGGACTACAATGAGCAGTTCTTC. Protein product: CATSESGDYNEQFF.

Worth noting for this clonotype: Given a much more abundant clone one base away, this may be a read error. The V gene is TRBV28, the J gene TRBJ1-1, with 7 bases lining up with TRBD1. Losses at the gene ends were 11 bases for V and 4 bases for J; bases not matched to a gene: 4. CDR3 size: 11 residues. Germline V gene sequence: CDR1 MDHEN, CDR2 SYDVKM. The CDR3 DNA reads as TGTGCCTCGACAGGGATCACTGAAGCTTTCTTT. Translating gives CASTGITEAFF.

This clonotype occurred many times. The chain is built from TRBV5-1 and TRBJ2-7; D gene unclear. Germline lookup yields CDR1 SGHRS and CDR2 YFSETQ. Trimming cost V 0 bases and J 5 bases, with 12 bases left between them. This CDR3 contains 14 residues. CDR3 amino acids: CASSLEYSDNEQYF. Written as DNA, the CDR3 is TGCGCCAGCAGCTTGGAGTACAGCGACAACGAGCAGTACTTC.

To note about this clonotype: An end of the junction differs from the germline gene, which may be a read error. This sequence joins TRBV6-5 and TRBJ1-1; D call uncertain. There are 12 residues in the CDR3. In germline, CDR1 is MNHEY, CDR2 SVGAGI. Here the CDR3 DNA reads TGTGCCGGCAGTTCCACGGGCAAGGGAGCTTTCTTT. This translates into CAGSSTGKGAFF.

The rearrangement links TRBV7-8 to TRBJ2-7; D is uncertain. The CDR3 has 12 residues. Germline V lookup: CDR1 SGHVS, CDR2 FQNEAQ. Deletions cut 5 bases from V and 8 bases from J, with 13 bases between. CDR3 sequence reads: CASSPQVSQQYF. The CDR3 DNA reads TGTGCCAGCAGCCCCCAGGTTAGCCAGCAGTACTTC.

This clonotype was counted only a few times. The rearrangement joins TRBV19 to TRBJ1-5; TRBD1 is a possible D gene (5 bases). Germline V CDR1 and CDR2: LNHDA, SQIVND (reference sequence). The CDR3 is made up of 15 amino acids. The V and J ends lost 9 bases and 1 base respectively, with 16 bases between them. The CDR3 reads CASKLGHESNQPQHF. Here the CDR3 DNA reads TGTGCCAGCAAACTAGGACACGAAAGCAATCAGCCCCAGCATTTT. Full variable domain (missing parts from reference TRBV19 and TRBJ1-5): DGGITQSPKYLFRKEGQNVTLSCEQNLNHDAMYWYRQDPGQGLRLIYYSQIVNDFQKGDIAEGYSVSREKKESFPLTVTSAQKNPTAFYLCASKLGHESNQPQHFGDGTRLSIL.

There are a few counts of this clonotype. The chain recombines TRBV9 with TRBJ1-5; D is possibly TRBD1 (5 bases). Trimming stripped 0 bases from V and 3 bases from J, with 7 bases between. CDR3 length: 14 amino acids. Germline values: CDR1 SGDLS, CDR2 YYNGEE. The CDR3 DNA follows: TGTGCCAGCAGCGTAGCTGGGGCCAATCAGCCCCAGCATTTT. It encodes CASSVAGANQPQHF.

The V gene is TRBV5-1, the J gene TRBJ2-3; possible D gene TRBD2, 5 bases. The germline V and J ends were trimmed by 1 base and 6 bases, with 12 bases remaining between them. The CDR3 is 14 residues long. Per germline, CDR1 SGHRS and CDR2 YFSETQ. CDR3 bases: TGCGCCAGCAGCTTGCCCCGGACTGAGGATACGCAGTATTTT. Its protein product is CASSLPRTEDTQYF.

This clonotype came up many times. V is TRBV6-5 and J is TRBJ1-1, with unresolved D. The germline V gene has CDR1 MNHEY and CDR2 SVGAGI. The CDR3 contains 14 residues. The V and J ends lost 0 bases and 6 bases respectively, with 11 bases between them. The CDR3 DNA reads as TGTGCCAGCAGTTACTCGAGAGGAAGTGCTGAAGCTTTCTTT. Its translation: CASSYSRGSAEAFF.

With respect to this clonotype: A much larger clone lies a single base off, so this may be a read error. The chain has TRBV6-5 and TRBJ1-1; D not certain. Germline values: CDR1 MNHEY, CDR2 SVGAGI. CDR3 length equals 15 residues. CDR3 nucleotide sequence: TGTGCCAGCGGTTACTCGACCAGGATGAACACTGAAGCTTTCTTT. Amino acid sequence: CASGYSTRMNTEAFF.

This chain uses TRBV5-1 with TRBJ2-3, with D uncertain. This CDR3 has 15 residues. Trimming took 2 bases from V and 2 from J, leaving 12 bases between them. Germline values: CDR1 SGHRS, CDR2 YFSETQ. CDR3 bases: TGCGCCAGCAGCTTTCGAGGTCAGCACACAGATACGCAGTATTTT. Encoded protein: CASSFRGQHTDTQYF.

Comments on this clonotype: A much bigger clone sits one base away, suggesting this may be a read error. The DNA of the CDR3 is TGTGCCAGCAAGAGGGCAGGGGTCTATGGCTACGCCTTC. Residues: CASKRAGVYGYAF. This chain connects TRBV13 to TRBJ1-2, with D perhaps TRBD1 (6 bases). The CDR3 length is 13 residues. CDR1 PRHDT and CDR2 FYEKMQ come from the germline V gene (reference sequence). Supplemented by reference TRBV13 and TRBJ1-2, the full variable domain reads AAGVIQSPRHLIKEKRETATLKCYPIPRHDTVYWYQQGPGQDPQFLISFYEKMQSDKGSIPDRFSAQQFSDYHSELNMSSLELGDSALYFCASKRAGVYGYAFGSGTRLTVV.

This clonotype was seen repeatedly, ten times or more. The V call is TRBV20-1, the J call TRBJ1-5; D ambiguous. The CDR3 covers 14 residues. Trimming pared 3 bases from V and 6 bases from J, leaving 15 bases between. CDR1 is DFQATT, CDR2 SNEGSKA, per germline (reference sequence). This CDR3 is CSASGGGRSQPQHF. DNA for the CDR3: TGCAGTGCTAGCGGTGGAGGGCGGAGTCAGCCCCAGCATTTT.

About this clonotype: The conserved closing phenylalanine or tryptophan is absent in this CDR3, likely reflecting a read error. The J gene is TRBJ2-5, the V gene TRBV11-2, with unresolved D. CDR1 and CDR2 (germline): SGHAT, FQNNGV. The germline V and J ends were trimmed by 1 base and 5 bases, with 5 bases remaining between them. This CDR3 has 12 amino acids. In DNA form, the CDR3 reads TGTGCCAGCAGCTTAGCCGGGGAGACCCAGTACCTC. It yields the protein CASSLAGETQYL.

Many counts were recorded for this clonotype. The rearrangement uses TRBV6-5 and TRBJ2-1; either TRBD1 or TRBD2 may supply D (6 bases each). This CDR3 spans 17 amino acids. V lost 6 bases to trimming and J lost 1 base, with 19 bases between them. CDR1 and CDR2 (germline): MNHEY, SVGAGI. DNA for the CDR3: TGTGCCAGCAGGGAGGGGGTTGGGACTCGGTCCTACAATGAGCAGTTCTTC. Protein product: CASREGVGTRSYNEQFF.

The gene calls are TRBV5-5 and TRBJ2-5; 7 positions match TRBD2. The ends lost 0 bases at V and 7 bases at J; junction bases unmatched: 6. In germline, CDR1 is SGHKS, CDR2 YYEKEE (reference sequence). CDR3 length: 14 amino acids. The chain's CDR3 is CASSLAGLVGTQYF. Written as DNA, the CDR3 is TGTGCCAGCAGCTTGGCCGGACTAGTAGGGACCCAGTACTTC.

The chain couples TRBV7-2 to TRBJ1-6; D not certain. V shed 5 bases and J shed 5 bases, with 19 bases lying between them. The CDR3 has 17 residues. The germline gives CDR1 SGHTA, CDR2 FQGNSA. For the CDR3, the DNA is TGTGCCAGCAGCCCGGGCTCCGGAGGAGGCCATAATTCACCCCTCCACTTT. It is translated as CASSPGSGGGHNSPLHF.

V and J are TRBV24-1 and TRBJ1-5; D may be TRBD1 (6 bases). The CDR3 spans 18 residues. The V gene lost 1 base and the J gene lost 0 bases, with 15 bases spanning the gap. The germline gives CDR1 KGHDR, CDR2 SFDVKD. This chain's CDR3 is CATSDFQGRYDSNQPQHF. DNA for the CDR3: TGTGCCACCAGTGATTTTCAGGGGAGGTACGATAGCAATCAGCCCCAGCATTTT.

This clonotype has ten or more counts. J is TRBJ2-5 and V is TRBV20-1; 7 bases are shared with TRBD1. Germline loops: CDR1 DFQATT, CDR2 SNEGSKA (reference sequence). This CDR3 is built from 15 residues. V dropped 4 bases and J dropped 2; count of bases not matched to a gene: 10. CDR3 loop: CSATGQQGSQETQYF. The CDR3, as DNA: TGCAGTGCTACGGGACAGCAAGGCTCACAAGAGACCCAGTACTTC.

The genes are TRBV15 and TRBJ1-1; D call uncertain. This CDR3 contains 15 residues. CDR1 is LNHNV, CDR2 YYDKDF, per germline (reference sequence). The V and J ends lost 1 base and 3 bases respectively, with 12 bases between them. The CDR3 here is CATSRVASGYTEAFF. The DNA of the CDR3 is TGTGCCACCAGCAGAGTAGCGTCTGGATACACTGAAGCTTTCTTT.

The CDR3 nucleotides read TGCGCCAGCAGCTTGCCCGCAGGGACCGGGGGCTACACCTTC. Translated, it gives CASSLPAGTGGYTF. J is TRBJ1-2 and V is TRBV5-1; TRBD1 is a possible D gene (5 bases). V dropped 1 base and J dropped 8 bases, with 15 bases sitting between them. This CDR3 region has 14 residues. In germline, CDR1 is SGHRS, CDR2 YFSETQ. Based on the CDR3 plus reference TRBV5-1 and TRBJ1-2, the full variable domain is KAGVTQTPRYLIKTRGQQVTLSCSPISGHRSVSWYQQTPGQGLQFLFEYFSETQRNKGNFPGRFSGRQFSNSRSEMNVSTLELGDSALYLCASSLPAGTGGYTFGSGTRLTVV.

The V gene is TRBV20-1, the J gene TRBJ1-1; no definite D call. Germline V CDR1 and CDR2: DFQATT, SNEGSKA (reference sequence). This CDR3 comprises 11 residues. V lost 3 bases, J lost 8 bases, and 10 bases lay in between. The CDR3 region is CSASSELEAFF. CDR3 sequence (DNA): TGCAGTGCTAGTTCGGAGCTCGAAGCTTTCTTT.

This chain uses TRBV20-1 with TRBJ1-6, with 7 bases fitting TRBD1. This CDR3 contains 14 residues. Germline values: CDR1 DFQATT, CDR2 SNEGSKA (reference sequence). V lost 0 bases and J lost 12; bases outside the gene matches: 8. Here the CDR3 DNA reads TGCAGTGCTAGAGACCGGACAGGCCCGCAACCCCTCCACTTT. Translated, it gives CSARDRTGPQPLHF.

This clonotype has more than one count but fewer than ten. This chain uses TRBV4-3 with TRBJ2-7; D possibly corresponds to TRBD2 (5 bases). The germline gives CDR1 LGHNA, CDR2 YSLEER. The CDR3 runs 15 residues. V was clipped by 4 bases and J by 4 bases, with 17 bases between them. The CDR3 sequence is CASSRDLLAGYEQYF. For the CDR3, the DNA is TGCGCCAGCAGCCGAGATTTGCTAGCTGGGTACGAGCAGTACTTC.